The 32 T cell receptor beta chains presented below share a single source sample, sequenced in a study of blood T cell repertoires in COVID-19. Generated by immunoSEQ multiplex PCR, the TCRdb table keeps only in-frame clones and is missing some. The repertoire consists of over 80,000 clones, with 90% to 95% occurring once and the leading ten covering approximately 1.6%. Sequencing was performed on peripheral blood. The origin of the receptors is a man in his sixties with acute or convalescent COVID-19.

This chain joins TRBV7-9 and TRBJ2-7; D might be TRBD1 (6 bases). Trimming pared 4 bases from V and 0 bases from J, leaving 13 bases between. Germline V gene lookup returns CDR1 SEHNR and CDR2 FQNEAQ (reference sequence). The length of the CDR3 is 15 residues. CDR3 coding DNA: TGTGCCAGCAGCTCGACCGGACAGATCTCCTACGAGCAGTACTTC. Protein sequence: CASSSTGQISYEQYF.

This clone has a handful of counts. The rearrangement joins TRBV4-1 to TRBJ2-7; 11 bases line up with TRBD2. Trimming took 0 bases from V and 5 from J; bases not matched to a gene: 12. The length of the CDR3 is 18 residues. CDR1 and CDR2 (germline): MGHRA, YSYEKL. As DNA, the CDR3 is TGCGCCAGCAGCCAAGAGGATAGCGGGAGGGCTCATGTGGACGAGCAGTACTTC. Protein sequence: CASSQEDSGRAHVDEQYF.

The V and J genes are TRBV27 and TRBJ1-5, with D hard to call. The germline gives CDR1 MNHEY, CDR2 SMNVEV (reference sequence). The CDR3 is 13 amino acids. The ends were cut back, 5 bases at V and 3 bases at J, with 8 bases in the middle. The CDR3 DNA sequence: TGTGCCAGCAGTACTAGTATCAATCAGCCCCAGCATTTT. This sequence encodes CASSTSINQPQHF.

The chain links TRBV6-4 to TRBJ1-6; TRBD1 aligns across 8 bases. Per germline, CDR1 MRHNA and CDR2 SNTAGT. After removal of 4 bases from V and 10 bases from J, the junction contained 6 bases not matched to a gene. The CDR3 runs 14 residues. This CDR3 reads CASSGGTGGSPLHF. CDR3 sequence (DNA): TGTGCCAGCAGTGGGGGGACAGGTGGGTCACCCCTCCACTTT.

The chain uses TRBV6-5 and TRBJ2-7, with D possibly being TRBD1 (6 bases). Germline V gene lookup returns CDR1 MNHEY and CDR2 SVGAGI. CDR3 length: 15 amino acids. V shed 8 bases and J shed 3 bases, with 20 bases lying between them. CDR3 sequence (DNA): TGTGCCAGCGAACAACCGCAGGGGCTTATCTACGAGCAGTACTTC. Residues: CASEQPQGLIYEQYF.

The DNA for the CDR3 is TGTGCCAGCAGCCTACAGGGAGGGAGGGCAGATAGTCAAGAGACCCAGTACTTC. Residues: CASSLQGGRADSQETQYF. V and J are TRBV21-1 and TRBJ2-5; TRBD2 was called by the table and not checked on the DNA. TRBV21-1 constitutes a pseudogene. The CDR3 is 18 residues long.

The chain has TRBV6-5 and TRBJ2-1; weak D call: TRBD2 (7 bases). CDR3 length: 14 residues. Germline V gene data show CDR1 as MNHEY and CDR2 as SVGAGI. Trimming took off 6 bases at V and 6 bases at J, with 15 bases between the two ends. DNA for the CDR3: TGTGCCAGCAGGAGGGGGGGGGCCTCCAATGAGCAGTTCTTC. It yields the protein CASRRGGASNEQFF.

The rearrangement uses TRBV11-2 and TRBJ2-7; 7 bases align to TRBD2. Germline CDR1 SGHAT, CDR2 FQNNGV. V trimming: 3 bases; J trimming: 0 bases; junction bases outside the gene matches: 5. The CDR3 covers 15 residues. CDR3 in amino acids: CASSLGGGNSYEQYF. In nucleotides, the CDR3 is TGTGCCAGCAGCTTGGGGGGGGGAAACTCCTACGAGCAGTACTTC.

The chain is built from TRBV5-4 and TRBJ2-3; 7 bases are a match to TRBD1. The CDR3 contains 15 residues. J lost 2 bases, V lost 4 bases, and 7 bases had no gene match. Per germline, CDR1 SGHNT and CDR2 YYREEE (reference sequence). CDR3 region: CASSPQGSFTDTQYF. The CDR3 nucleotides read TGTGCCAGCAGCCCACAGGGGTCTTTCACAGATACGCAGTATTTT. Full variable domain (outside the CDR3, taken from reference TRBV5-4 and TRBJ2-3): ETGVTQSPTHLIKTRGQQVTLRCSSQSGHNTVSWYQQALGQGPQFIFQYYREEENGRGNFPPRFSGLQFPNYSSELNVNALELDDSALYLCASSPQGSFTDTQYFGPGTRLTVL.

The CDR3 bases are TGTGCCAGCAGATTACAGGGTATGCAGGCCAATGAGCAGTTCTTC. It specifies CASRLQGMQANEQFF. The gene calls are TRBV7-2 and TRBJ2-1, with D possibly matching TRBD1 (6 bases). The CDR3 runs 15 residues. Germline V gene lookup returns CDR1 SGHTA and CDR2 FQGNSA. V was pared by 6 bases and J by 6 bases, with 18 bases between.

This chain joins TRBV7-2 and TRBJ2-5, with a tentative D call TRBD2 (5 bases). Germline V lookup: CDR1 SGHTA, CDR2 FQGNSA. Trimming pared 8 bases from V and 5 bases from J, leaving 15 bases between. The CDR3 sequence is 13 residues long. The CDR3 loop reads CASRERVGETQYF. The CDR3 nucleotides are TGTGCCAGCCGGGAAAGGGTCGGGGAGACCCAGTACTTC.

The V gene is TRBV28, the J gene TRBJ1-4; tentative D call: TRBD1 (6 bases). This CDR3 has 15 residues. CDR1 is MDHEN, CDR2 SYDVKM, per germline. V gave up 6 bases and J gave up 0 bases, with 11 bases separating them. The CDR3 DNA sequence: TGTGCCAGCAGCCCCGAGGGGGCAACTAATGAAAAACTGTTTTTT. Translating it yields CASSPEGATNEKLFF.

V usage is TRBV19 and J usage is TRBJ2-5, with a tentative D call TRBD2 (5 bases). V dropped 5 bases and J dropped 6 bases, with 25 bases sitting between them. The germline CDR1 and CDR2 sequences are LNHDA and SQIVND (reference sequence). This CDR3 contains 17 residues. CDR3 amino acids: CASSSAFDSRGLKTQYF. DNA of the CDR3: TGTGCCAGTAGTTCGGCCTTTGACTCCAGAGGGTTAAAGACCCAGTACTTC.

The chain couples TRBV28 to TRBJ2-7; 8 nucleotides match TRBD1. This CDR3 has 16 residues. With V trimmed by 5 bases and J by 2 bases, 11 bases remained unmatched. CDR1 and CDR2 (germline): MDHEN, SYDVKM. CDR3 residues: CASSRLGGQGTYEQYF. The CDR3, as DNA: TGTGCCAGCAGTCGACTGGGCGGACAGGGAACCTACGAGCAGTACTTC.

This chain joins TRBV19 and TRBJ2-7; weak D call: TRBD1 (6 bases). The CDR3 is 14 residues long. The ends were cut back, 3 bases at V and 1 base at J, with 10 bases in the middle. Looked up from germline, CDR1 is LNHDA and CDR2 is SQIVND (reference sequence). CDR3 sequence (DNA): TGTGCCAGTAGTATGAGGGGACATTCCTACGAGCAGTACTTC. It codes for CASSMRGHSYEQYF.

This chain connects TRBV5-1 to TRBJ2-3; D possibly corresponds to TRBD2 (5 bases). The V gene lost 1 base and the J gene lost 6 bases, with 12 bases spanning the gap. CDR1 and CDR2 from the germline V gene are SGHRS and YFSETQ. This CDR3 has 14 residues. The CDR3 reads CASSLNGIRDTQYF. Here the CDR3 DNA reads TGCGCCAGCAGCTTGAACGGGATTAGGGATACGCAGTATTTT.

CDR3 region: CASSLVAGTGLSEQFF. CDR3 nucleotides: TGTGCCAGCAGCTTAGTCGCCGGGACAGGGCTCAGTGAGCAGTTCTTC. This chain uses TRBV7-2 with TRBJ2-1, with 9 bases lining up with TRBD1. Germline V gives CDR1 SGHTA, CDR2 FQGNSA. This CDR3 is built from 16 residues. The V and J ends lost 1 base and 9 bases, in that order; junction bases with no gene match: 10.

The V call is TRBV19, the J call TRBJ2-3; TRBD1 might be the D (6 bases). V was shortened by 5 bases and J by 0 bases, with 6 bases between the two germline ends. The germline V gene encodes CDR1 LNHDA and CDR2 SQIVND (reference sequence). This CDR3 is 13 amino acids long. The CDR3 loop reads CASSQGSTDTQYF. CDR3 bases: TGTGCCAGTAGTCAGGGGAGCACAGATACGCAGTATTTT.

This clone was detected only once. The chain combines TRBV19 with TRBJ2-3, with 12 nucleotides matching TRBD1. The CDR3 spans 15 residues. CDR1 and CDR2 from the germline V gene are LNHDA and SQIVND (reference sequence). V trimming: 8 bases; J trimming: 4 bases; junction bases outside the gene matches: 7. The CDR3 DNA reads TGTGCCAGTGGGACAGGGGGCAAGTGGGCAGATACGCAGTATTTT. Translating gives CASGTGGKWADTQYF.

V and J are TRBV14 and TRBJ1-4; D may be TRBD1 (5 bases). This CDR3 contains 14 residues. Germline V CDR1 and CDR2: SGHDN, FVKESK. Trimming pared 3 bases from V and 7 bases from J, leaving 12 bases between. The CDR3 DNA follows: TGTGCCAGCAGCCATTTGGGGCTAGGTGAAAAACTGTTTTTT. Translated: CASSHLGLGEKLFF.

The chain has TRBV7-2 and TRBJ2-1, with D tentatively TRBD2 (6 bases). V gave up 3 bases and J gave up 5 bases, with 14 bases separating them. This CDR3 is 15 amino acids long. Per the germline V gene, CDR1 is SGHTA and CDR2 is FQGNSA. The CDR3 here is CASSFQSGGDNEQFF. CDR3 nucleotide sequence: TGTGCCAGCAGCTTTCAATCAGGAGGGGACAATGAGCAGTTCTTC. The full variable domain, with the rest looked up from reference TRBV7-2 and TRBJ2-1, is GAGVSQSPSNKVTEKGKDVELRCDPISGHTALYWYRQSLGQGLEFLIYFQGNSAPDKSGLPSDRFSAERTGGSVSTLTIQRTQQEDSAVYLCASSFQSGGDNEQFFGPGTRLTVL.

The CDR3 is CSARLAGSEQYF. DNA for the CDR3: TGCAGCGCGCGACTAGCGGGGTCCGAGCAGTACTTC. The V call is TRBV29-1, the J call TRBJ2-7; 11 positions agree with TRBD2. V trimming: 7 bases; J trimming: 6 bases; junction bases outside the gene matches: 5. From germline, CDR1 is SQVTM and CDR2 ANQGSEA. There are 12 residues in the CDR3.

The chain couples TRBV5-1 to TRBJ2-1; no clear D. CDR1 and CDR2 (germline): SGHRS, YFSETQ. This CDR3 is built from 15 residues. With 3 bases removed from V and 0 bases from J, the gap between germline ends came to 10 bases. CDR3 DNA: TGCGCCAGCAGCTCGGGTTGGAGCTCCTACAATGAGCAGTTCTTC. Residues: CASSSGWSSYNEQFF.

The V call is TRBV6-5, the J call TRBJ2-3; TRBD1 aligns across 8 bases. Germline V gene lookup returns CDR1 MNHEY and CDR2 SVGAGI. V was pared by 9 bases and J by 7 bases, with 15 bases of the junction left unmatched. This CDR3 has 15 amino acids. The chain's CDR3 is CASRAGTGLSHTQYF. The DNA for the CDR3 is TGTGCCAGTCGAGCCGGGACAGGCCTATCTCATACGCAGTATTTT.

CDR3 loop: CATSDIGGRSSGSLETQYF. The CDR3 DNA is TGTGCCACCAGTGATATCGGGGGGCGGAGTAGCGGGAGTTTAGAGACCCAGTACTTC. The V gene is TRBV24-1, the J gene TRBJ2-5, with TRBD2 matching over 9 bases. The J segment lost 4 bases and the V segment lost 3 bases, leaving 17 bases of the junction unmatched. The CDR3 has 19 amino acids. From germline, CDR1 is KGHDR and CDR2 SFDVKD.

This clone has more than one count but fewer than ten. The chain links TRBV6-2 or TRBV6-3 to TRBJ2-1; 12 bases agree with TRBD2. Losses at the gene ends were 0 bases for V and 6 bases for J; bases not matched to a gene: 3. The CDR3 loop spans 16 amino acids. Germline-derived CDR1 and CDR2 are MNHEY and SVGEGT. This chain's CDR3 is CASSYSPGLAGNEQFF. CDR3 nucleotide sequence: TGTGCCAGCAGTTACTCTCCGGGACTAGCGGGCAATGAGCAGTTCTTC.

This clone is a singleton in its sample. The chain links TRBV19 to TRBJ1-5; a weak D match, TRBD1 (6 bases). CDR3 size: 14 residues. Germline V gene lookup returns CDR1 LNHDA and CDR2 SQIVND (reference sequence). The V end lost 6 bases, the J end lost 0 bases, and 9 bases lay between the germline ends. The chain's CDR3 is CASRGTYSNQPQHF. The CDR3 DNA follows: TGTGCCAGTAGAGGGACATATAGCAATCAGCCCCAGCATTTT. Combining the CDR3 with reference TRBV19 and TRBJ1-5 gives the whole variable domain DGGITQSPKYLFRKEGQNVTLSCEQNLNHDAMYWYRQDPGQGLRLIYYSQIVNDFQKGDIAEGYSVSREKKESFPLTVTSAQKNPTAFYLCASRGTYSNQPQHFGDGTRLSIL.

This sequence joins TRBV27 and TRBJ1-4; TRBD1 agrees at 10 bases. The CDR3 length is 17 residues. The V and J ends lost 6 bases and 2 bases, in that order; junction bases with no gene match: 9. Germline V lookup: CDR1 MNHEY, CDR2 SMNVEV (reference sequence). The DNA of the CDR3 is TGTGCCAGCAGGGGGACAGGGGCGCCTGTTACTAATGAAAAACTGTTTTTT. Protein product: CASRGTGAPVTNEKLFF.

This chain uses TRBV19 with TRBJ1-4; no clear D. This CDR3 comprises 15 residues. CDR1 LNHDA and CDR2 SQIVND come from the germline V gene (reference sequence). V lost 5 bases and J lost 7, with 17 bases in between. The CDR3 sequence: CASSDRAGGGEKLFF. The CDR3 DNA follows: TGTGCCAGTAGTGATAGAGCGGGCGGCGGTGAAAAACTGTTTTTT.

V is TRBV24-1 and J is TRBJ2-1; 8 bases line up with TRBD1. CDR1 and CDR2 (germline): KGHDR, SFDVKD. V was pared by 4 bases and J by 3 bases, with 4 bases of the junction left unmatched. CDR3 length equals 15 residues. Written as DNA, the CDR3 is TGTGCCACCAGTGAAGACAGGGGAGGCTACAATGAGCAGTTCTTC. Amino acids: CATSEDRGGYNEQFF.

The gene calls are TRBV7-8 and TRBJ2-2, with D tentatively TRBD2 (5 bases). CDR3 size: 15 residues. Germline values: CDR1 SGHVS, CDR2 FQNEAQ. V was pared by 0 bases and J by 3 bases, with 8 bases between. CDR3 loop: CASSLATGYTGELFF. Here the CDR3 DNA reads TGTGCCAGCAGCTTAGCGACGGGATACACCGGGGAGCTGTTTTTT.

The V call is TRBV10-1, the J call TRBJ2-1; perhaps TRBD1 as D (5 bases). Germline V gene data show CDR1 as WNHNN and CDR2 as SYGVQD (reference sequence). The CDR3 length is 13 residues. The V and J ends lost 0 bases and 6 bases respectively, with 6 bases between them. In DNA, the CDR3 is TGCGCCAGCAGTGAGTCTGACAGCAATGAGCAGTTCTTC. Translated, it gives CASSESDSNEQFF.